The clone carrying this TCR beta chain has just one count. Germline and junction disagree at one end, which may indicate a read error. Germline-derived CDR1 and CDR2 are SSHAT and FNYEAQ (reference sequence). The CDR3 length is 16 residues. Original data processing: Nucleated cell counts were estimated from reference gene primer amplification. TCRdb keeps only in-frame clones here, not all; method: immunoSEQ multiplex PCR. V and J calls plus clone size are reproduced from that table; the DNA served to infer D and trimming. This sample has fewer than 150,000 clones, with 80% to 85% found just once. The sample is drawn from a study of blood T cell repertoires in COVID-19. Whole-study context: COVID-19 samples from acute and convalescent phases originated in the United States, Italy and Spain. Nucleic acid was either cDNA or gDNA, and it came from T cells, B-cell-depleted T cells, or PBMCs.

V is TRBV7-7 and J is TRBJ2-5; 13 bases are shared with TRBD2. This TCR was recovered from a human donor in a cohort sampled during active COVID-19. The sequencing input was peripheral blood. The CDR3 reads CASSPGLAGAFGTQYF. CDR3 in DNA: TGTGCTAGCAGCCCAGGACTAGCGGGGGCATTTGGGACCCAGTACTTC. Combining the CDR3 with reference TRBV7-7 and TRBJ2-5 gives the whole variable domain GAGVSQSPRYKVTKRGQDVTLRCDPISSHATLYWYQQALGQGPEFLTYFNYEAQPDKSGLPSDRFSAERPEGSISTLTIQRTEQRDSAMYRCASSPGLAGAFGTQYFGPGTRLLVL.